What follows are 32 T cell receptor beta chains derived from one specimen sequenced in a study of beta chain features in type 1 diabetes. The entirety of the isolated RNA underwent reverse transcription, so expressed TCRB transcripts were sequenced. Data came from immunoSEQ multiplex PCR; TCRdb stores just in-frame clones and leaves some out. The repertoire includes nearly 250,000 clones, 68% of them detected once, and 0.053% sits in the top ten. Sequencing used naive CD4+ T cells from blood. The receptors stem from a man younger than 45 in good health.

V usage is TRBV25-1 and J usage is TRBJ1-1; perhaps TRBD1 as D (6 bases). The CDR3 totals 15 residues. Trimming took 3 bases from V and 1 from J, leaving 12 bases between them. Germline V gene lookup returns CDR1 MGHDK and CDR2 SYGVNS. In nucleotides, the CDR3 is TGTGCCAGCAGTGATTCCGACAGGAAGAACACTGAAGCTTTCTTT. Its translation is CASSDSDRKNTEAFF.

This rearrangement joins TRBV30 to TRBJ2-3; D unclear. Between the trimmed V and J ends, which lost 4 bases and 2 bases, there was a span of 7 bases. Per germline, CDR1 GTSNPN and CDR2 SVGIG (reference sequence). The CDR3 is made up of 12 amino acids. As DNA, the CDR3 is TGTGCCTGGAACACAATCACAGATACGCAGTATTTT. Translating it yields CAWNTITDTQYF.

This chain joins TRBV30 and TRBJ1-4; D uncertain. Trimming took off 3 bases at V and 4 bases at J, with 15 bases between the two ends. From germline, CDR1 is GTSNPN and CDR2 SVGIG (reference sequence). This CDR3 is 15 amino acids long. The CDR3 DNA reads as TGTGCCTGGAGCCCCGAACGACGGTTTAATGAAAAACTGTTTTTT. Protein sequence: CAWSPERRFNEKLFF.

V usage is TRBV29-1 and J usage is TRBJ2-6; D call uncertain. Trimming removed 6 bases from V and 2 bases from J, with 8 bases in between. Per the germline V gene, CDR1 is SQVTM and CDR2 is ANQGSEA. This CDR3 region has 13 residues. CDR3 nucleotide sequence: TGCAGCGTCCGGGCTGCTGGGGCCAACGTCCTGACTTTC. This sequence encodes CSVRAAGANVLTF. The full variable domain, in which reference TRBV29-1 and TRBJ2-6 provide the parts outside the CDR3, is SAVISQKPSRDICQRGTSLTIQCQVDSQVTMMFWYRQQPGQSLTLIATANQGSEATYESGFVIDKFPISRPNLTFSTLTVSNMSPEDSSIYLCSVRAAGANVLTFGAGSRLTVL.

The CDR3 bases are TGTGCCACTCTCCGGGACAGTGCCTACGAGCAGTACTTC. It yields the protein CATLRDSAYEQYF. The chain joins TRBV10-3 to TRBJ2-7; 7 bases are shared with TRBD1. V lost 10 bases and J lost 2; bases outside the gene matches: 8. This CDR3 has 13 amino acids. The germline V gene has CDR1 ENHRY and CDR2 SYGVKD.

The chain has TRBV30 and TRBJ2-1; D possibly corresponds to TRBD1 (6 bases). Germline V CDR1 and CDR2: GTSNPN, SVGIG (reference sequence). Trimming took off 1 base at V and 8 bases at J, with 18 bases between the two ends. The CDR3 has 15 residues. The CDR3 sequence: CAWSDPDRRMHEQFF. The CDR3, as DNA: TGTGCCTGGAGTGATCCGGACAGAAGGATGCATGAGCAGTTCTTC. Drawing the rest from reference TRBV30 and TRBJ2-1, the complete variable domain is SQTIHQWPATLVQPVGSPLSLECTVEGTSNPNLYWYRQAAGRGLQLLFYSVGIGQISSEVPQNLSASRPQDRQFILSSKKLLLSDSGFYLCAWSDPDRRMHEQFFGPGTRLTVL.

This rearrangement joins TRBV9 to TRBJ1-2; the D gene is possibly TRBD1 (6 bases). Germline CDR1 SGDLS, CDR2 YYNGEE. With 0 bases removed from V and 6 bases from J, the gap between germline ends came to 12 bases. This CDR3 has 14 amino acids. The CDR3 spells CASSVGPGEDGYTF. CDR3 nucleotide sequence: TGTGCCAGCAGCGTAGGGCCAGGGGAGGATGGCTACACCTTC.

V usage is TRBV30 and J usage is TRBJ1-2, with TRBD1 as a possible D gene (5 bases). This CDR3 is 13 amino acids long. The germline gives CDR1 GTSNPN, CDR2 SVGIG (reference sequence). V dropped 1 base and J dropped 8 bases, with 14 bases sitting between them. The CDR3 region has the DNA TGTGCCTGGAGTGGGGGACCTGGCGGCGGCTACACCTTC. This encodes CAWSGGPGGGYTF.

The V gene is TRBV9, the J gene TRBJ1-2; no reliable D call. The CDR3 loop spans 15 amino acids. V lost 4 bases, J lost 4 bases, and 17 bases lay in between. Germline CDR1 reads SGDLS; CDR2 reads YYNGEE. CDR3: CASSPGRRVGYGYTF. CDR3 in DNA: TGTGCCAGCAGCCCTGGGCGGCGGGTGGGCTATGGCTACACCTTC. The full variable domain, with the rest looked up from reference TRBV9 and TRBJ1-2, is DSGVTQTPKHLITATGQRVTLRCSPRSGDLSVYWYQQSLDQGLQFLIQYYNGEERAKGNILERFSAQQFPDLHSELNLSSLELGDSALYFCASSPGRRVGYGYTFGSGTRLTVV.

This clone has more than one count but fewer than ten. The chain links TRBV28 to TRBJ2-7; 10 positions match TRBD1. V gave up 8 bases and J gave up 4 bases; unmatched junction bases: 11. Germline V gene lookup returns CDR1 MDHEN and CDR2 SYDVKM. The CDR3 has 15 amino acids. For the CDR3, the DNA is TGTGCCAGCGATTCGCGGGACAGGGGTAGATACGAGCAGTACTTC. Translated: CASDSRDRGRYEQYF.

This chain links TRBV28 with TRBJ2-1, with 13 bases matching TRBD2. Germline V lookup: CDR1 MDHEN, CDR2 SYDVKM. The CDR3 runs to 16 residues. V shed 3 bases, J shed 6 bases, and the junction held 5 bases outside the gene matches. This CDR3 reads CASSFIGTSGTNEQFF. The CDR3, as DNA: TGTGCCAGCAGTTTCATAGGGACTAGCGGGACCAATGAGCAGTTCTTC. Using reference TRBV28 and TRBJ2-1 for the parts outside the CDR3, the full variable domain is DVKVTQSSRYLVKRTGEKVFLECVQDMDHENMFWYRQDPGLGLRLIYFSYDVKMKEKGDIPEGYSVSREKKERFSLILESASTNQTSMYLCASSFIGTSGTNEQFFGPGTRLTVL.

The genes are TRBV11-2 and TRBJ2-7; no firm D call. Trimming pared 5 bases from V and 3 bases from J, leaving 5 bases between. The CDR3 sequence is 11 residues long. Germline values: CDR1 SGHAT, CDR2 FQNNGV. The CDR3 coding sequence is TGTGCCAGCAGCCCGCTCTACGAGCAGTACTTC. Encoded protein: CASSPLYEQYF.

The rearrangement uses TRBV28 and TRBJ2-3; D unresolved. Trimming took off 7 bases at V and 3 bases at J, with 14 bases between the two ends. The V gene's germline CDR1 is MDHEN and CDR2 SYDVKM. CDR3 length equals 14 residues. The CDR3 coding sequence is TGTGCCAGCACCACCAGCAAGGGTACAGATACGCAGTATTTT. Translated, it gives CASTTSKGTDTQYF.

The chain carries TRBV28 and TRBJ2-7; TRBD2 matches 10 bases. Trimming cost V 4 bases and J 4 bases; bases outside gene matches: 7. The CDR3 is made up of 15 amino acids. From germline, CDR1 is MDHEN and CDR2 SYDVKM. Written as DNA, the CDR3 is TGTGCCAGCAGTTCCCTTAGCGGGGGGACTTACGAGCAGTACTTC. Its translation: CASSSLSGGTYEQYF.

The chain recombines TRBV30 with TRBJ2-3; 9 bases match TRBD2. V shed 2 bases, J shed 3 bases, and the junction held 15 bases outside the gene matches. The length of the CDR3 is 18 residues. Looked up from germline, CDR1 is GTSNPN and CDR2 is SVGIG (reference sequence). The CDR3 DNA sequence: TGTGCCTGGAGTCCCAGACCCCTGGGCGGGGGGGCGACAGATACGCAGTATTTT. Translation: CAWSPRPLGGGATDTQYF. The full variable domain, in which reference TRBV30 and TRBJ2-3 provide the parts outside the CDR3, is SQTIHQWPATLVQPVGSPLSLECTVEGTSNPNLYWYRQAAGRGLQLLFYSVGIGQISSEVPQNLSASRPQDRQFILSSKKLLLSDSGFYLCAWSPRPLGGGATDTQYFGPGTRLTVL.

This chain uses TRBV30 with TRBJ2-7, with D unclear. V gave up 1 base and J gave up 10 bases, with 17 bases separating them. The length of the CDR3 is 13 residues. The germline V gene encodes CDR1 GTSNPN and CDR2 SVGIG (reference sequence). The CDR3 DNA is TGTGCCTGGAGTGGTATAGACTCTCCCAAACAGTACTTC. Translation: CAWSGIDSPKQYF.

The genes are TRBV16 and TRBJ1-1; D gene uncertain. Germline loops: CDR1 KGHSY, CDR2 FQNENV. CDR3 length equals 12 residues. V lost 3 bases to trimming and J lost 5 bases, with 7 bases between them. The CDR3 sequence is CASSQGRTEAFF. CDR3 coding DNA: TGTGCCAGCAGCCAGGGTCGGACTGAAGCTTTCTTT.

The rearrangement links TRBV4-2 to TRBJ1-2; D gene uncertain. Per germline, CDR1 LGHNA and CDR2 YNFKEQ. Trimming took 1 base from V and 6 from J, leaving 12 bases between them. The CDR3 totals 14 residues. CDR3 bases: TGTGCCAGCAGCCAAGTAGGAGGGCTCGATGGCTACACCTTC. This codes for CASSQVGGLDGYTF.

The rearrangement links TRBV9 to TRBJ2-7, with D possibly being TRBD2 (6 bases). The CDR3 is made up of 15 amino acids. Trimming removed 4 bases at V and 0 bases at J, with 14 bases between. Germline CDR1 SGDLS, CDR2 YYNGEE. The chain's CDR3 is CASSPGLTSSYEQYF. CDR3 coding DNA: TGTGCCAGCAGCCCCGGACTAACGAGCTCCTACGAGCAGTACTTC.

The rearrangement uses TRBV29-1 and TRBJ2-6; D gene ambiguous. Germline V gene data show CDR1 as SQVTM and CDR2 as ANQGSEA. V shed 6 bases and J shed 3 bases, with 9 bases lying between them. The CDR3 contains 13 residues. CDR3 loop: CSVAANGANVLTF. The CDR3 DNA sequence: TGCAGCGTCGCGGCTAATGGGGCCAACGTCCTGACTTTC.

There are a few counts of this clone. This same CDR3 is encoded by further DNA sequences in the sample. The V and J genes are TRBV29-1 and TRBJ1-2; TRBD1 might be the D (6 bases). V was pared by 7 bases and J by 1 base, with 7 bases between. The CDR3 has 11 amino acids. Per germline, CDR1 SQVTM and CDR2 ANQGSEA. The CDR3 DNA sequence: TGCAGCGCACAGGGTAACTATGGCTACACCTTC. It translates to CSAQGNYGYTF.

V gene TRBV7-9 combines with J gene TRBJ2-7; D perhaps matches TRBD1 (6 bases). V gave up 0 bases and J gave up 1 base, with 10 bases separating them. Germline V gene lookup returns CDR1 SEHNR and CDR2 FQNEAQ (reference sequence). CDR3 length: 15 amino acids. CDR3: CASSLASGQSYEQYF. The CDR3 nucleotides read TGTGCCAGCAGCTTAGCTTCAGGACAGTCCTACGAGCAGTACTTC.

The chain has TRBV7-2 and TRBJ2-3, with 12 bases lining up with TRBD2. The CDR3 totals 15 residues. Per the germline V gene, CDR1 is SGHTA and CDR2 is FQGNSA. J lost 5 bases, V lost 9 bases, and 9 bases had no gene match. CDR3 coding DNA: TGTGCCAGTCGTTCTAGCGGGAGGGAGGGAGATACGCAGTATTTT. Amino acids: CASRSSGREGDTQYF.

The chain couples TRBV19 to TRBJ2-5; 12 bases line up with TRBD2. This CDR3 is 16 amino acids long. Germline V gene lookup returns CDR1 LNHDA and CDR2 SQIVND (reference sequence). The ends lost 5 bases at V and 4 bases at J; junction bases unmatched: 8. CDR3 sequence (DNA): TGTGCCAGTAGTCAAGCTAGCGGGAGGGCCGCAGAGACCCAGTACTTC. It yields the protein CASSQASGRAAETQYF.

The genes are TRBV28 and TRBJ2-7; D gene ambiguous. The V end lost 5 bases, the J end lost 2 bases, and 10 bases lay between the germline ends. CDR1 is MDHEN, CDR2 SYDVKM, per germline. CDR3 length: 13 residues. The chain's CDR3 is CASSTDAAYEQYF. The CDR3 nucleotides read TGTGCCAGCAGTACGGACGCAGCCTACGAGCAGTACTTC.

In the case of this clone: Other DNA sequences from this sample encode an identical CDR3 as well. The J gene is TRBJ2-7, the V gene TRBV30; D remains unclear. Germline CDR1 GTSNPN, CDR2 SVGIG (reference sequence). CDR3 length: 11 residues. Trimming took off 0 bases at V and 3 bases at J, with 3 bases between the two ends. The CDR3 sequence: CAWSVRYEQYF. CDR3 sequence (DNA): TGTGCCTGGAGTGTACGCTACGAGCAGTACTTC.

The V gene is TRBV27, the J gene TRBJ2-3, with D possibly being TRBD2 (6 bases). Between the trimmed V and J ends, which lost 11 bases and 5 bases, there was a span of 23 bases. The CDR3 is made up of 15 amino acids. Germline-derived CDR1 and CDR2 are MNHEY and SMNVEV (reference sequence). This CDR3 reads CAAGGRGSLGDTQYF. The CDR3 bases are TGTGCCGCGGGCGGGCGGGGTTCTCTGGGAGATACGCAGTATTTT.

This clone was seen just once. This chain links TRBV19 with TRBJ2-1, with no clear D. Between the trimmed V and J ends, which lost 0 bases and 15 bases, there was a span of 15 bases. The germline CDR1 and CDR2 sequences are LNHDA and SQIVND (reference sequence). This CDR3 spans 13 amino acids. CDR3 loop: CASSIDRSVPPFF. In DNA form, the CDR3 reads TGTGCCAGTAGTATAGATCGGTCGGTCCCGCCGTTCTTC.

V is TRBV29-1 and J is TRBJ1-3; unclear D gene. Trimming removed 4 bases from V and 1 base from J, with 8 bases in between. The CDR3 totals 13 residues. The germline V gene encodes CDR1 SQVTM and CDR2 ANQGSEA. The CDR3 bases are TGCAGCGTTGTTAGTGAATCTGGAAACACCATATATTTT. Its protein is CSVVSESGNTIYF.

The chain links TRBV6-5 to TRBJ2-7, with D possibly matching TRBD1 (6 bases). Deletions cut 6 bases from V and 2 bases from J, with 11 bases between. Germline V gene sequence: CDR1 MNHEY, CDR2 SVGAGI. CDR3 length equals 13 residues. CDR3: CASSRRDTYEQYF. The DNA for the CDR3 is TGTGCCAGCAGCCGCAGGGACACCTACGAGCAGTACTTC.

The gene calls are TRBV2 and TRBJ1-4; D gene unclear. The CDR3 has 14 residues. Germline V lookup: CDR1 SNHLY, CDR2 FYNNEI. Trimming left V 5 bases short and J 6 bases short, with 13 bases between. CDR3 DNA sequence: TGTGCCAGCAGTTCTTATTCGCCAGATGAAAAACTGTTTTTT. This gives the protein CASSSYSPDEKLFF.

This clone was found once. The chain recombines TRBV30 with TRBJ1-5; 10 bases align to TRBD1. V lost 2 bases, J lost 4 bases, and 8 bases stayed unmatched. CDR1 and CDR2 (germline): GTSNPN, SVGIG (reference sequence). The CDR3 spans 16 residues. CDR3 in amino acids: CAWSKGQGVTNQPQHF. The CDR3 bases are TGTGCCTGGAGTAAAGGACAGGGGGTGACTAATCAGCCCCAGCATTTT.